This T cell receptor (beta chain) was identified during a study of control samples from healthy donors and cancer patients. This clone has only a few counts. The method was immunoSEQ multiplex PCR; TCRdb's version includes in-frame clones alone and lacks a portion of them. The data contain over 150,000 clones, roughly 94% of them singletons. CDR3 length equals 14 residues. The V gene's germline CDR1 is SGHRS and CDR2 YFSETQ. Trimming took off 7 bases at V and 8 bases at J, with 18 bases between the two ends. This receptor was taken from a man aged 55 to 70 with colorectal cancer. The chain uses TRBV5-1 and TRBJ1-4; TRBD1 might be the D (5 bases). The material sequenced was PBMCs. The CDR3 loop is CASQVQGGNEKLFF. CDR3 in DNA: TGCGCCAGCCAGGTCCAGGGAGGAAACGAAAAACTGTTTTTT. Full variable domain (remainder filled in from reference TRBV5-1 and TRBJ1-4): KAGVTQTPRYLIKTRGQQVTLSCSPISGHRSVSWYQQTPGQGLQFLFEYFSETQRNKGNFPGRFSGRQFSNSRSEMNVSTLELGDSALYLCASQVQGGNEKLFFGSGTQLSVL.